This T cell receptor beta chain appears in the sequencing data of a study of blood T cell repertoires in COVID-19. On the study more broadly: The origin of the acute and convalescent COVID-19 samples was the United States, Italy and Spain.

Germline V CDR1 and CDR2: LGHNT, FRNRAP. V gave up 7 bases and J gave up 7 bases; unmatched junction bases: 12. The length of the CDR3 is 15 residues. Clones were read by immunoSEQ multiplex PCR, and TCRdb kept only the in-frame ones, dropping some. The sample includes some 150,000 clones, around nine tenths of them seen just once. This clonotype originated in a man aged 18 to 30 with active or convalescent COVID-19. The sequenced sample was peripheral blood. The rearrangement links TRBV12-5 to TRBJ1-1; TRBD1 matches 10 bases. This chain's CDR3 is CASAKNGGQGIEAFF. The CDR3 DNA reads TGTGCTAGTGCCAAAAACGGGGGACAGGGGATTGAAGCTTTCTTT. Combining the CDR3 with reference TRBV12-5 and TRBJ1-1 gives the whole variable domain DARVTQTPRHKVTEMGQEVTMRCQPILGHNTVFWYRQTMMQGLELLAYFRNRAPLDDSGMPKDRFSAEMPDATLATLKIQPSEPRDSAVYFCASAKNGGQGIEAFFGQGTRLTVV.